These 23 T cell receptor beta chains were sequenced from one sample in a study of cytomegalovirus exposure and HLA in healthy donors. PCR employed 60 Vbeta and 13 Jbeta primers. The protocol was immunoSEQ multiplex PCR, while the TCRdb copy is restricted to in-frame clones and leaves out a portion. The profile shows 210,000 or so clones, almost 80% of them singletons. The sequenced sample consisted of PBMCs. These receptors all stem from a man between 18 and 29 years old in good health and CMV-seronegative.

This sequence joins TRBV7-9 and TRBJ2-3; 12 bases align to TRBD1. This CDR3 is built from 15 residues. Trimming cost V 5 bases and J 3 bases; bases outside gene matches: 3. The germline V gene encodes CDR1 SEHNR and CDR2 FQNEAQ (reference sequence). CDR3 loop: CASSKGQGATDTQYF. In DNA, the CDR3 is TGTGCCAGCAGCAAGGGACAGGGGGCGACAGATACGCAGTATTTT.

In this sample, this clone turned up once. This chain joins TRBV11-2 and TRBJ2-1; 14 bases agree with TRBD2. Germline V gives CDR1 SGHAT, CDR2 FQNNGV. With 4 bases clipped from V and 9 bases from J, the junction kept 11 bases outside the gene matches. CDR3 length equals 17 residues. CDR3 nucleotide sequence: TGTGCCAGCAGCTCCGGACTAGCGGGGGGCGTGGAGGCTGAGCAGTTCTTC. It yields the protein CASSSGLAGGVEAEQFF.

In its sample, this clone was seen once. CDR3 nucleotides: TGTGCCAGCAGTTCTGGAGCGGGGCGAGAGACCCAGTACTTC. Protein product: CASSSGAGRETQYF. This chain connects TRBV6-5 to TRBJ2-5, with TRBD2 identical over 7 bases. V lost 4 bases, J lost 4 bases, and 6 bases stayed unmatched. The CDR3 covers 14 residues. Germline V gene data show CDR1 as MNHEY and CDR2 as SVGAGI.

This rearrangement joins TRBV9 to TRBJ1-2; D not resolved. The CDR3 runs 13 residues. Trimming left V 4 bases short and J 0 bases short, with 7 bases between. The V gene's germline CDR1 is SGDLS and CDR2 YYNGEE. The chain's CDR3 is CASSFGANYGYTF. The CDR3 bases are TGTGCCAGCAGCTTCGGGGCTAACTATGGCTACACCTTC.

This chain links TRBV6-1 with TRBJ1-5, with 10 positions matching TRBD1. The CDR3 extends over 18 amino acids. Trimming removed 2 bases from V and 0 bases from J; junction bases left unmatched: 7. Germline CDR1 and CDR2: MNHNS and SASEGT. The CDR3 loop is CASSEQTGGFNSNQPQHF. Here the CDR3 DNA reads TGTGCCAGCAGTGAACAGACAGGGGGCTTCAATAGCAATCAGCCCCAGCATTTT.

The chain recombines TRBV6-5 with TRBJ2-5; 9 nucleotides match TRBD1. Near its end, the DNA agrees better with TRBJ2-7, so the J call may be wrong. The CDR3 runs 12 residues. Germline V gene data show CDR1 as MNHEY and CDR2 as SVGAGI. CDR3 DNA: TGTGCCACGGGACAGGGCCCCTACGAGCAGTACTTC. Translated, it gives CATGQGPYEQYF.

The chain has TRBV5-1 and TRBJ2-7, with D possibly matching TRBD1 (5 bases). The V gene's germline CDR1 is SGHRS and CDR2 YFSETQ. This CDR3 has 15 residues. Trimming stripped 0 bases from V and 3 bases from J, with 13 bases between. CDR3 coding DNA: TGCGCCAGCAGCTTGGCCCAGGACATACACTACGAGCAGTACTTC. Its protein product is CASSLAQDIHYEQYF.

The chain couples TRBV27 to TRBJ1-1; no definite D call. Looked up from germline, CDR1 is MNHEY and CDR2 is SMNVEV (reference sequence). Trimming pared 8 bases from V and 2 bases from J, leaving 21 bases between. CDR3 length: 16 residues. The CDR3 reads CASATHLALGNTEAFF. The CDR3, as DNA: TGTGCCAGCGCAACCCACCTTGCGTTGGGCAACACTGAAGCTTTCTTT.

The CDR3 DNA reads as TGTGCCTGGAGTACTAGAACAGGGGTAAGCTCCTACGAGCAGTACTTC. It encodes CAWSTRTGVSSYEQYF. The gene calls are TRBV30 and TRBJ2-7; 7 bases are a match to TRBD1. CDR1 and CDR2 from the germline V gene are GTSNPN and SVGIG (reference sequence). The CDR3 totals 16 residues. The junction had 10 bases not matched to a gene; V was cut back by 2 bases and J by 0 bases.

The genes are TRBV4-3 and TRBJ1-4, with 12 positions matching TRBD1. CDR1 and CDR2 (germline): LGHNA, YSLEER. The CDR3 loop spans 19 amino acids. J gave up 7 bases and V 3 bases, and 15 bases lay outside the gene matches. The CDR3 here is CASSQILRDRGRDGEKLFF. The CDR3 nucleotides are TGCGCCAGCAGCCAGATTCTCCGGGACAGGGGGCGTGATGGTGAAAAACTGTTTTTT.

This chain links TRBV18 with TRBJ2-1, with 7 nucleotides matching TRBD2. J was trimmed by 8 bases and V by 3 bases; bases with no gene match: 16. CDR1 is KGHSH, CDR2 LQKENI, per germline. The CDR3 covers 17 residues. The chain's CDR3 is CASSPTFTSDLFDEQFF. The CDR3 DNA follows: TGTGCCAGCTCACCCACTTTTACTAGCGACCTGTTCGATGAGCAGTTCTTC. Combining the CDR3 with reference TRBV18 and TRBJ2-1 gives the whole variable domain NAGVMQNPRHLVRRRGQEARLRCSPMKGHSHVYWYRQLPEEGLKFMVYLQKENIIDESGMPKERFSAEFPKEGPSILRIQQVVRGDSAAYFCASSPTFTSDLFDEQFFGPGTRLTVL.

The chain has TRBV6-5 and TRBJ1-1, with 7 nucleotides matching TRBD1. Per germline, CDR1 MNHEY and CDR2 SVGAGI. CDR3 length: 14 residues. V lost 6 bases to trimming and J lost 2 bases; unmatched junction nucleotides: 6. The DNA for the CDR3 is TGTGCCAGCAGAACTGGACAGGCAAACACTGAAGCTTTCTTT. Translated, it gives CASRTGQANTEAFF.

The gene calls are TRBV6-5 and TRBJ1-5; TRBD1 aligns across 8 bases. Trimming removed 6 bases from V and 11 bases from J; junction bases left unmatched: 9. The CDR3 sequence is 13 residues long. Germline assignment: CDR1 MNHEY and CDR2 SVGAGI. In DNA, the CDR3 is TGTGCCAGCAGCCCAAATACAGGGGGATCCCAGCATTTT. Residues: CASSPNTGGSQHF.

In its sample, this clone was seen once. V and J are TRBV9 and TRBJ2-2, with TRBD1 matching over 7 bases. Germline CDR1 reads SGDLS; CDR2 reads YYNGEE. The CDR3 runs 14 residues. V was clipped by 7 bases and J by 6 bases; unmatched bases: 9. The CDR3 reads CASETGVSPGELFF. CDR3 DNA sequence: TGTGCCAGCGAAACAGGGGTCTCCCCCGGGGAGCTGTTTTTT.

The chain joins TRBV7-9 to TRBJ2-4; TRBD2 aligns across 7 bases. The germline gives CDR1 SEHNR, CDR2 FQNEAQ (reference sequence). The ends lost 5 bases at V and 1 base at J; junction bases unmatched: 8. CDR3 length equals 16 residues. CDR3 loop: CASSPSGGSAKNIQYF. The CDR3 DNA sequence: TGTGCCAGCAGCCCCTCGGGGGGTTCGGCCAAAAACATTCAGTACTTC. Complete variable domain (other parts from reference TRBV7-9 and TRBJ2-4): DTGVSQNPRHKITKRGQNVTFRCDPISEHNRLYWYRQTLGQGPEFLTYFQNEAQLEKSRLLSDRFSAERPKGSFSTLEIQRTEQGDSAMYLCASSPSGGSAKNIQYFGAGTRLSVL.

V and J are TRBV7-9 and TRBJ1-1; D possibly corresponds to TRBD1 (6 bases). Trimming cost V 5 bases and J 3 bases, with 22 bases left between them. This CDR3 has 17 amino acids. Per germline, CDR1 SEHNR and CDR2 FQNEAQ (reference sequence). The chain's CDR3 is CASSQPQDRSWDTEAFF. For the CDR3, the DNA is TGTGCCAGCAGCCAACCCCAGGACAGATCCTGGGACACTGAAGCTTTCTTT.

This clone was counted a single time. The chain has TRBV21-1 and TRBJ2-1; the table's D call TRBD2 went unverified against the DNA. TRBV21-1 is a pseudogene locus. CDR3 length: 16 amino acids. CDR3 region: CASSSSTSGRINEQFF. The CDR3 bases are TGTGCCAGCAGCTCCTCGACTAGCGGGAGGATCAATGAGCAGTTCTTC.

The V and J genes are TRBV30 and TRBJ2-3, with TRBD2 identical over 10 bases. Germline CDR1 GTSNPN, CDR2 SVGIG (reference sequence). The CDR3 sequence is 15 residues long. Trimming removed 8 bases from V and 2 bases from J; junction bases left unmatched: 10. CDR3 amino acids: CARTGTSDYTDTQYF. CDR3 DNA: TGTGCCCGGACGGGGACTAGCGATTACACAGATACGCAGTATTTT.

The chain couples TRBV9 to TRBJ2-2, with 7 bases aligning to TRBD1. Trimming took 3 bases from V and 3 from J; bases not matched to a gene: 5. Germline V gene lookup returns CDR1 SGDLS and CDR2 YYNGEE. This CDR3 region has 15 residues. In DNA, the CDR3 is TGTGCCAGCAGCGCCCGACAGGGCCACACCGGGGAGCTGTTTTTT. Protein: CASSARQGHTGELFF.

CDR3 amino acids: CASSFSGGNDNEQFF. CDR3 in DNA: TGTGCCAGCAGTTTTAGCGGGGGGAACGACAATGAGCAGTTCTTC. The chain has TRBV27 and TRBJ2-1; 10 bases fit TRBD2. With V trimmed by 3 bases and J by 5 bases, 4 bases remained unmatched. Germline-derived CDR1 and CDR2 are MNHEY and SMNVEV (reference sequence). The CDR3 runs 15 residues.

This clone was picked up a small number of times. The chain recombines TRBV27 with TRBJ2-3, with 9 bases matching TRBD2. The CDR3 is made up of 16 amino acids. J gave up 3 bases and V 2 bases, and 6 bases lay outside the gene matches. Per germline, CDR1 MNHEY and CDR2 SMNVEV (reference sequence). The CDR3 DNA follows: TGTGCCAGCAGTTTAGGGGCTAGCGGGATAACAGATACGCAGTATTTT. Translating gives CASSLGASGITDTQYF.

DNA for the CDR3: TGTGCCAGCAGCCGACGCCGGGATGAGCAGTTCTTC. Protein sequence: CASSRRRDEQFF. The J gene is TRBJ2-1, the V gene TRBV25-1; no reliable D call. The CDR3 runs 12 residues. Germline V gene data show CDR1 as MGHDK and CDR2 as SYGVNS. Trimming removed 6 bases at V and 8 bases at J, with 11 bases between.

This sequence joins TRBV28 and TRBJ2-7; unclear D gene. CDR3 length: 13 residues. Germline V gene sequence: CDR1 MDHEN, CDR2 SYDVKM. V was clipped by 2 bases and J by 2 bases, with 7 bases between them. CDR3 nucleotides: TGTGCCAGCAGTTTAGGCACCACCTACGAGCAGTACTTC. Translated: CASSLGTTYEQYF.